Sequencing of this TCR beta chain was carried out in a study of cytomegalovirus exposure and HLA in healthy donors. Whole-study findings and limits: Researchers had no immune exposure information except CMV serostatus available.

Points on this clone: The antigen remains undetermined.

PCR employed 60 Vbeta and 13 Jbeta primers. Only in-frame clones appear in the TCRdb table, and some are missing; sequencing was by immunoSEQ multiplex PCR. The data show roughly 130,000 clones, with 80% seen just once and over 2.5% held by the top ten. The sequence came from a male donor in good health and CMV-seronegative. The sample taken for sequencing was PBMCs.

CDR3 amino acids: CAARGYGYTF. The DNA for the CDR3 is TGTGCCGCTCGCGGGTATGGCTACACCTTC. The chain combines TRBV30 with TRBJ1-2, with D hard to call. Trimming removed 8 bases at V and 5 bases at J, with 9 bases between. Germline V gene lookup returns CDR1 GTSNPN and CDR2 SVGIG (reference sequence). This CDR3 spans 10 amino acids.